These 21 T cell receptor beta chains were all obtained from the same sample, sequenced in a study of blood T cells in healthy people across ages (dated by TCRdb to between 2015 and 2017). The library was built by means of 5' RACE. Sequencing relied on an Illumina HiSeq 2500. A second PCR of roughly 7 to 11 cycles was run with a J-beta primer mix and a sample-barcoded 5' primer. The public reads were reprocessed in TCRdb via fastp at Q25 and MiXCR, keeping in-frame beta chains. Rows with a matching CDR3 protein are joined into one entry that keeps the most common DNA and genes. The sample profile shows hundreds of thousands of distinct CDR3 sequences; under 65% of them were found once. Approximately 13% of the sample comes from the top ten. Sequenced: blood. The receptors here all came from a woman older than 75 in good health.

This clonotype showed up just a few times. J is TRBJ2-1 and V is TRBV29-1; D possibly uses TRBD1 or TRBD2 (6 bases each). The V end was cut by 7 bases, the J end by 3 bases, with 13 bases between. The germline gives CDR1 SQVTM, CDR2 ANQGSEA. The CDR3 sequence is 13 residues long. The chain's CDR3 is CSGGGQGYNEQFF. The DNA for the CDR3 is TGCAGCGGTGGGGGGCAGGGCTACAATGAGCAGTTCTTC.

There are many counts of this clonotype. In DNA form, the CDR3 reads TGTGCCAGCAGTTTGCCCGGGGGGGGCTCCCGCACAGATACGCAGTATTTT. Protein product: CASSLPGGGSRTDTQYF. V is TRBV27 and J is TRBJ2-3; 8 bases line up with TRBD2. Germline-derived CDR1 and CDR2 are MNHEY and SMNVEV (reference sequence). V was clipped by 3 bases and J by 1 base; unmatched bases: 9. CDR3 length: 17 residues.

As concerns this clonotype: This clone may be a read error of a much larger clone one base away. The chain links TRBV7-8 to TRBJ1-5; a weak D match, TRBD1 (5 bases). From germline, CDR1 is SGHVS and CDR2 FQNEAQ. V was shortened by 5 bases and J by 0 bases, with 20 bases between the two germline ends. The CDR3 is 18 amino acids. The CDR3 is CASSGDQRHVNSNQPQHF. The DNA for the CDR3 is TGTGCCAGCAGCGGGGACCAGCGACACGTGAATAGCAATCAGCCCCAGCATTTT.

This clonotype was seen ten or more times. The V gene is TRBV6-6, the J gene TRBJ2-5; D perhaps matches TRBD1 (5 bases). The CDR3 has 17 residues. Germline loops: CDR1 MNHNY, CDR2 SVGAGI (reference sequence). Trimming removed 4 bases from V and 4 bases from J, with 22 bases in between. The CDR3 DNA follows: TGTGCCAGCAGTTCAGGACACGACACCGTTGAAGGAGAGACCCAGTACTTC. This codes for CASSSGHDTVEGETQYF.

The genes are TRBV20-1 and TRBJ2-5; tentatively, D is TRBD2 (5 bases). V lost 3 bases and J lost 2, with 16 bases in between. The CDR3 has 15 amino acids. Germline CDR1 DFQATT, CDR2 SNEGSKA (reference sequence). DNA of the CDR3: TGCAGTGCTAGTCTAAGCCCGGGGATGCAAGAGACCCAGTACTTC. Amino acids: CSASLSPGMQETQYF.

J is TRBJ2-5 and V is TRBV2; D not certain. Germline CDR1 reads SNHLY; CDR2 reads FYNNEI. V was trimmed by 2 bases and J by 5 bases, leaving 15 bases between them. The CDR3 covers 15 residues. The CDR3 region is CASSESWTTGETQYF. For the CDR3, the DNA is TGTGCCAGCAGTGAATCGTGGACCACTGGGGAGACCCAGTACTTC.

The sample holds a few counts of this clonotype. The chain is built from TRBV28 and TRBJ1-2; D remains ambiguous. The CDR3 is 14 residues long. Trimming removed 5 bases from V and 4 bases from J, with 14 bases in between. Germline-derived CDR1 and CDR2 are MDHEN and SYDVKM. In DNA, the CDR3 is TGTGCCAGCAGTCGTCTTCTAGTGCCCTATGGCTACACCTTC. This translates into CASSRLLVPYGYTF.

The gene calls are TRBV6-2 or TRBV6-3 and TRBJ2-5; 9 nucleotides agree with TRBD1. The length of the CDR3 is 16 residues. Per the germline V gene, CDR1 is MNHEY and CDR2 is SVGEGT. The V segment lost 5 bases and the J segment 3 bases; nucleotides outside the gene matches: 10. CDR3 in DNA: TGTGCCAGCAGTCCCTCCGGGACAGGGACCAAAGAGACCCAGTACTTC. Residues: CASSPSGTGTKETQYF.

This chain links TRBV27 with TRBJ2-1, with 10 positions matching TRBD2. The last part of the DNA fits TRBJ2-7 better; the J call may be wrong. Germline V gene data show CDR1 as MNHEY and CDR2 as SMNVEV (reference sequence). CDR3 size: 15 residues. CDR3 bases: TGTGCCAGCAGAACTAGGACTAGCGGATACAATGAGCAGTACTTC. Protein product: CASRTRTSGYNEQYF.

In DNA form, the CDR3 reads TGTGCCAGCAGTACAGGGTTGGGGGATGGCTACACCTTC. The encoded protein is CASSTGLGDGYTF. This sequence joins TRBV27 and TRBJ1-2; D might be TRBD1 (6 bases). V lost 5 bases and J lost 6, with 13 bases in between. Per the germline V gene, CDR1 is MNHEY and CDR2 is SMNVEV (reference sequence). This CDR3 is 13 amino acids long.

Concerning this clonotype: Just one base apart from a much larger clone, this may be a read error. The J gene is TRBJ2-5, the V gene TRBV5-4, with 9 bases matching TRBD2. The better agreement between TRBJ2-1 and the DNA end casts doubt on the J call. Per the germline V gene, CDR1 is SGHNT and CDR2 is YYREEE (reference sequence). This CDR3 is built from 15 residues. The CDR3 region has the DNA TGTGCCAGCAGCTTGACTAGCGGGTACCAAGAGACCCAGTTCTTC. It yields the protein CASSLTSGYQETQFF.

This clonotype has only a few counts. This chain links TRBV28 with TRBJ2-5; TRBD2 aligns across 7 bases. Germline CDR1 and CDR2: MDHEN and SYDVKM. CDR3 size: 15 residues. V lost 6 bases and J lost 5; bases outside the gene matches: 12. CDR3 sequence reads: CASRSTSDPGETQYF. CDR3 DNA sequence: TGTGCCAGCAGGTCAACTAGCGACCCCGGGGAGACCCAGTACTTC.

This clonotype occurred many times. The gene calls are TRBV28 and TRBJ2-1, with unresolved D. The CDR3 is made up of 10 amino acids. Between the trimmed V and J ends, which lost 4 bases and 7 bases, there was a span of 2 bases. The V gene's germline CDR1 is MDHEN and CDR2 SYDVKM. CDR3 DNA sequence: TGTGCCAGCAGTTCGAATGAGCAGTTCTTC. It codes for CASSSNEQFF.

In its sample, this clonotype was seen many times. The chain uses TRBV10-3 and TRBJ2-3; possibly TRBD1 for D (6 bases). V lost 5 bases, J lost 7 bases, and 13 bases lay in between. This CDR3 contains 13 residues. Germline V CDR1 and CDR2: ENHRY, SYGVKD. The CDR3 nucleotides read TGTGCCATCAGTCCTGGACAGCCTAATACGCAGTATTTT. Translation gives CAISPGQPNTQYF.

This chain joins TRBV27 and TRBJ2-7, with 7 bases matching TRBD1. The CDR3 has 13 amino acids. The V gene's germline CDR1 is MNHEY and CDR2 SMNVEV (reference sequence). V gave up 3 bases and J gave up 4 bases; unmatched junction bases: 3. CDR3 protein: CASSFQGQYEQYF. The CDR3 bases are TGTGCCAGCAGTTTCCAGGGACAGTACGAGCAGTACTTC.

The CDR3 sequence: CASIPPSGNSYNEQFF. The CDR3 bases are TGTGCCAGCATACCCCCCAGCGGCAACTCCTACAATGAGCAGTTCTTC. The chain employs TRBV6-5 and TRBJ2-1, with D possibly being TRBD2 (5 bases). Looked up from germline, CDR1 is MNHEY and CDR2 is SVGAGI. V was clipped by 7 bases and J by 0 bases, with 16 bases between them. This CDR3 comprises 16 residues.

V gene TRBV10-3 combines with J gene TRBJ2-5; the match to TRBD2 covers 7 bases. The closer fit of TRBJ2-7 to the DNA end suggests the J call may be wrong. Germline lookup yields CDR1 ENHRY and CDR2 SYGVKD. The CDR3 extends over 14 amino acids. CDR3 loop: CAISESLAENEQYF. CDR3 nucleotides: TGTGCCATCAGTGAGAGTCTAGCGGAGAACGAGCAGTACTTC.

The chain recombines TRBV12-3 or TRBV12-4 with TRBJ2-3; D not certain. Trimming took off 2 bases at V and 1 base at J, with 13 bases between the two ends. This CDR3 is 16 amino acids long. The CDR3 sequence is CASSLMAPTRTDTQYF. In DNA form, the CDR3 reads TGTGCCAGCAGTTTAATGGCGCCGACACGCACAGATACGCAGTATTTT.

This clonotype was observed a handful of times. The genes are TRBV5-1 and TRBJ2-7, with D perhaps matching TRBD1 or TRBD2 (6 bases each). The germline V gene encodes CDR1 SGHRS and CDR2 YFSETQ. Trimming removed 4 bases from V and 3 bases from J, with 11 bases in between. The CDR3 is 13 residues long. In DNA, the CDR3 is TGCGCCAGCAGCCAGGAGGGACACTACGAGCAGTACTTC. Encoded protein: CASSQEGHYEQYF.

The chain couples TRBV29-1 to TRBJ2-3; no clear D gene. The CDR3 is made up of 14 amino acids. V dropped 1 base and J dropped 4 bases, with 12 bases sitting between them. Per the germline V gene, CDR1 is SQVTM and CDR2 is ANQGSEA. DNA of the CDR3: TGCAGCGTTGAAGTCCGTGGGTTGGCAGATACGCAGTATTTT. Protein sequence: CSVEVRGLADTQYF.

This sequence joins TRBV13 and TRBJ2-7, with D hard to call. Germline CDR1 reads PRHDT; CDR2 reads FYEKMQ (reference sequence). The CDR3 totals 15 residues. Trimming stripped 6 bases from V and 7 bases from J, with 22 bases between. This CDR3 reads CASRRSRIVYSEQYF. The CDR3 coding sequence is TGTGCCAGCAGACGGTCGCGAATTGTATATTCGGAGCAGTACTTC. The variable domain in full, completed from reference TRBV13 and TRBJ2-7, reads AAGVIQSPRHLIKEKRETATLKCYPIPRHDTVYWYQQGPGQDPQFLISFYEKMQSDKGSIPDRFSAQQFSDYHSELNMSSLELGDSALYFCASRRSRIVYSEQYFGPGTRLTVT.